This T cell receptor beta chain is drawn from a study of blood T cell repertoires in COVID-19. As regards this clone: Its ends do not fully match the called genes, so a read error is possible.

CDR1 and CDR2 from the germline V gene are SSHAT and FNYEAQ (reference sequence). This CDR3 has 15 residues. Using immunoSEQ multiplex PCR, the repertoire was profiled, and TCRdb retains in-frame clones only, with some absent. The sample carries some 330,000 clones, roughly 90% recorded once. Sequencing was performed on PBMCs or T cells enriched from blood (not recorded which). The sequence was obtained from a woman in her twenties or thirties who had recovered from COVID-19. This chain connects TRBV7-7 to TRBJ2-1; D is unresolved. The CDR3 here is CASSNSALESDEQFF. The DNA of the CDR3 is TGTGCTAGCAGCAACTCGGCCCTGGAGAGTGATGAGCAGTTCTTC.